This TCR beta chain was recorded in a study of T-cell memory formation after mild COVID-19. Study summary: TCR clusters were mostly confined to one donor each.

Germline lookup yields CDR1 SGHTA and CDR2 FQGNSA. CDR3 length equals 12 residues. This clonotype was detected a few times. The junction differs from germline at one of its ends, possibly a read error. TCRdb ran MiXCR on the 5' RACE reads and lists one entry per CDR3 protein. This table holds 140,000 to 150,000 distinct CDR3 sequences, under 30% found once. This chain joins TRBV7-2 and TRBJ2-5; D is perhaps TRBD2 (5 bases). Sequencing was done on a sample of PBMCs or a T cell subset sorted from them (not recorded which). The source is an adult woman who had mild COVID-19 (a few samples of this study predate the infection). Cell type and time point are not known. This chain's CDR3 is CASSLGAAPSHF. CDR3 sequence (DNA): TGTGCCAGCAGCTTAGGGGCAGCGCCTAGCCATTTC.